This TCR beta chain was identified in a study of blood T cells in healthy people across ages. The germline V gene has CDR1 MDHEN and CDR2 SYDVKM. V was shortened by 3 bases and J by 3 bases, with 18 bases between the two germline ends. This CDR3 has 16 amino acids. The second PCR ran about 6 to 11 cycles with a sample-barcoded 5' primer and J-beta primers. Each CDR3 protein gets one entry after TCRdb re-called the 5' RACE reads with MiXCR. This table has hundreds of thousands of distinct CDR3 sequences, roughly three fifths appearing once. In its sample, this clonotype was seen a few times. The chain recombines TRBV28 with TRBJ2-7; D might be TRBD2 (6 bases). This clonotype was obtained from a man in his sixties in good health. Material for sequencing was blood. CDR3 loop: CASSFSLAGLSYEQYF. The CDR3 coding sequence is TGTGCCAGCAGTTTTTCGTTGGCGGGACTGAGCTACGAGCAGTACTTC.